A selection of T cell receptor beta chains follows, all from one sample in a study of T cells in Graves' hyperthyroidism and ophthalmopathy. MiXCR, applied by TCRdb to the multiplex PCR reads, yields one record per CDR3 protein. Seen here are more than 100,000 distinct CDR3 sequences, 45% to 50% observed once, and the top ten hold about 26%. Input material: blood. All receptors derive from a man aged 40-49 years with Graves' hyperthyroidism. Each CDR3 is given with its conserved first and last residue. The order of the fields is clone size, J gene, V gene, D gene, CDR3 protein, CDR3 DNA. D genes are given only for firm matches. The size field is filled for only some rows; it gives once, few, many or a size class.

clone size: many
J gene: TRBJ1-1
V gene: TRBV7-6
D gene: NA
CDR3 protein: CASSLVAGNTEAFF
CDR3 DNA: TGTGCCAGCAGCTTAGTAGCGGGGAACACTGAAGCTTTCTTT

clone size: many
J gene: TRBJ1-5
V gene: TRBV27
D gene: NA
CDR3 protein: CASSERGQPQHF
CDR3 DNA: TGTGCCAGCAGTGAGCGAGGTCAGCCCCAGCATTTT

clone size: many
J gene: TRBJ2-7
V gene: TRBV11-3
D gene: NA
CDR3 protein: CASSPRARGKGYEQYF
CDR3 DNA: TGTGCCAGCAGCCCCAGGGCCCGCGGAAAGGGATACGAGCAGTACTTC

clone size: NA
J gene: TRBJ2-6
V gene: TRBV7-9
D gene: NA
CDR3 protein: CASSGRGFGANVLTF
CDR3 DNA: TGTGCCAGCAGCGGACGGGGTTTCGGGGCCAACGTCCTGACTTTC

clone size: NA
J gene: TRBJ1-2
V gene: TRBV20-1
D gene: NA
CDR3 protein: CSLTSDGYGYTF
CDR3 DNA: TGCAGCCTAACATCGGACGGCTATGGCTACACCTTC

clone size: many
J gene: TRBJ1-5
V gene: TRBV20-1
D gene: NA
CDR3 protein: CSARDRGGENQPQHF
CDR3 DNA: TGCAGTGCTAGAGATAGAGGGGGGGAAAATCAGCCCCAGCATTTT

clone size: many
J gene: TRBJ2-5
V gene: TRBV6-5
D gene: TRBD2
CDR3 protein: CASTPNQSGGQETQYF
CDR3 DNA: TGTGCCAGCACCCCAAACCAGTCGGGGGGCCAAGAGACCCAGTACTTC

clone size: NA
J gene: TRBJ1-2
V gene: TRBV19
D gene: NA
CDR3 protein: CAISTRRRTYGHTF
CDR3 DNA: TGTGCCATTAGTACCCGAAGACGGACCTATGGCCACACCTTC

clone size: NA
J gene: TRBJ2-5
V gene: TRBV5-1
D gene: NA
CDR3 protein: CASSLPTGAGETQYF
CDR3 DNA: TGCGCCAGCAGCCTCCCGACGGGGGCAGGTGAGACCCAGTACTTC

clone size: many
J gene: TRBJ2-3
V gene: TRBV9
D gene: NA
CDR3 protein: CASSVEGARADTQYF
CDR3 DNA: TGTGCCAGCAGCGTAGAAGGCGCCAGGGCAGATACGCAGTATTTT

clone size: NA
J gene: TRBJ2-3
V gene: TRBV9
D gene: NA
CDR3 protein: CASSRAGTDTQYF
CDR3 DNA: TGTGCCAGCAGCCGGGCAGGGACAGATACGCAGTATTTT

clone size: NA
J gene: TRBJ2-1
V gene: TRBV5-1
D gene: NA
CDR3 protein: CASSGGYFNEQFF
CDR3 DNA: TGCGCCAGCAGCGGGGGGTACTTCAATGAGCAGTTCTTC

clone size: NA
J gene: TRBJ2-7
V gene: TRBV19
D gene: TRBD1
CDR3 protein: CASPGGRAYERYF
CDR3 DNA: TGTGCCAGTCCAGGGGGAAGAGCCTACGAGCGGTACTTC

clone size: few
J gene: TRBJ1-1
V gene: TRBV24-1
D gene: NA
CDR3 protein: CASSPRTPAGTEAFF
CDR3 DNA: TGTGCCAGCAGTCCTCGGACCCCGGCGGGCACTGAAGCTTTCTTT

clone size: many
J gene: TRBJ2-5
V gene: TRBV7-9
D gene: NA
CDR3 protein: CASSSYGEETQYF
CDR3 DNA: TGTGCCAGCAGCTCCTACGGGGAGGAGACCCAGTACTTC

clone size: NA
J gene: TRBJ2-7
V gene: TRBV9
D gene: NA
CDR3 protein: CASSQLQGSEQYF
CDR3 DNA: TGTGCCAGCAGCCAATTACAGGGCTCCGAGCAGTACTTC

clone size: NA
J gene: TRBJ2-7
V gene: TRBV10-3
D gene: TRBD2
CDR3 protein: CAISTSASYEQYF
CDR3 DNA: TGTGCCATCAGCACTAGCGCGTCCTACGAGCAGTACTTC

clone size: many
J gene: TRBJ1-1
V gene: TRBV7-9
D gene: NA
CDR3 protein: CASSFGFDTEAFF
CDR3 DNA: TGTGCCAGCAGCTTCGGCTTTGACACTGAAGCTTTCTTT

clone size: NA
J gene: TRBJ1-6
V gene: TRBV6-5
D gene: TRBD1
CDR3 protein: CASSYGTANSPLHF
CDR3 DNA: TGTGCCAGCAGTTACGGGACAGCAAATTCACCCCTCCACTTT

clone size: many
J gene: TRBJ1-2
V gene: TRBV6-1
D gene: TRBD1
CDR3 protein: CASSGIGGAYGYTF
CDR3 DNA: TGTGCCAGCAGTGGAATAGGGGGCGCTTATGGCTACACCTTC

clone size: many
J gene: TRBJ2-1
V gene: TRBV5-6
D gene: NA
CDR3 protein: CASSLVAHEQFF
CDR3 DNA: TGTGCCAGCAGCTTAGTCGCCCATGAGCAGTTCTTC

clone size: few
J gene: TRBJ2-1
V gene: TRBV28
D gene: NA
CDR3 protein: CASSLHGEQFF
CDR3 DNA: TGTGCCAGCAGTTTGCACGGAGAGCAGTTCTTC

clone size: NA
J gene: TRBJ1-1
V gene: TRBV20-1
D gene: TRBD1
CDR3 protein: CSAQQGTGLGTEAVF
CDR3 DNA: TGCAGTGCCCAACAGGGGACAGGGTTGGGGACTGAAGCTGTCTTT

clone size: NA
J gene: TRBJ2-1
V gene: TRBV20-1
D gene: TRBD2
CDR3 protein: CSALRREGQNEQFF
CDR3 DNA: TGCAGTGCCCTGAGGAGGGAGGGCCAAAATGAGCAGTTCTTC